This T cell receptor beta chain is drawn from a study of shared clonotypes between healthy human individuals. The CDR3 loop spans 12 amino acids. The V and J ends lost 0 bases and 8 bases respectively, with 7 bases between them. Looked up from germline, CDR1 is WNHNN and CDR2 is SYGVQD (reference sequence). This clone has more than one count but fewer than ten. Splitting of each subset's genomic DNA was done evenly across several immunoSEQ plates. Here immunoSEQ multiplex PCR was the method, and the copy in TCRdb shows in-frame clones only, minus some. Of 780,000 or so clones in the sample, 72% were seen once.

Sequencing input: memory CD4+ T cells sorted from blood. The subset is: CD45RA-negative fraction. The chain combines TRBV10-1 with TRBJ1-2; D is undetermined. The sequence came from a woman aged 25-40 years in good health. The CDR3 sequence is CASSESGKGYTF. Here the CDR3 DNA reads TGCGCCAGCAGTGAGTCCGGGAAAGGCTACACCTTC.